A selection of T cell receptor beta chains follows, all from one sample in a study of T cells after yellow fever vaccination. TCRdb reanalysed the 5' RACE reads using MiXCR and keeps one entry per CDR3 protein. Of 200,000 or so distinct CDR3 sequences listed, 5.5% to 8.5% were seen once; the top ten hold approximately 0.99%. Sequenced material: CD4+ T cells sorted from PBMCs, taken on the day of the yellow fever booster vaccination. These receptors all stem from a man aged 25 to 40 who received the YFV17D yellow fever vaccine. The CDR3 runs from the conserved cysteine through the conserved F or W. D genes are given only for firm matches. Clone sizes are given selectively: once, few, many, or a class where the clone is expanded.

j_call,v_call,d_call,clone_size,cdr3_nt,cdr3_aa
TRBJ1-5,TRBV15,.,many,TGTGCCACCAGCAGAGATTTAGCGGAAGGAGGTCAGCCCCAGCATTTT,CATSRDLAEGGQPQHF
TRBJ2-5,TRBV20-1,.,.,TGCAGTGCTAGGGGACCCCAGGGGGAGACCCAGTACTTC,CSARGPQGETQYF
TRBJ2-2,TRBV24-1,.,few,TGTGCCACCAGCGCCGAGGCCGGGGAGCTGTTTTTT,CATSAEAGELFF
TRBJ2-2,TRBV20-1,.,.,TGCAGTGCTCCCAGGGACGGGGGCCCAAGCCGGGAGCTGTTTTTT,CSAPRDGGPSRELFF
TRBJ2-2,TRBV7-2,.,many,TGTGCCAGCAGCTTACCGCTAGCGAGTAACCGCCCCGGGGAGCTGTTTTTT,CASSLPLASNRPGELFF
TRBJ2-7,TRBV20-1,.,.,TGCAGTGCTATCCCGGGGACCGATCGAAACGAGCAGTACTTC,CSAIPGTDRNEQYF
TRBJ2-5,TRBV10-2,TRBD2,many,TGCGCCAGCAGTGCGACTAGCGGGAGGCAAGAGACCCAGTACTTC,CASSATSGRQETQYF
TRBJ2-1,TRBV6-1,.,few,TGTGCCAGCAGCCAACCCCCTACAGGGTTCTTAGACAATGAGCAGTTCTTC,CASSQPPTGFLDNEQFF
TRBJ1-1,TRBV10-3,TRBD1,many,TGTGCCATCAGTGATCCGGGACAGCCCGTGAACACTGAAGCTTTCTTT,CAISDPGQPVNTEAFF
TRBJ1-2,TRBV9,.,.,TGTGCCAGCAGCCCCATGGTAGGGGACCCCTATGGCTACACCTTC,CASSPMVGDPYGYTF
TRBJ2-7,TRBV20-1,.,few,TGCAGTGCTAGAGAACCTGGGACAACCTACGAGCAGTACTTC,CSAREPGTTYEQYF
TRBJ2-3,TRBV7-7,TRBD2,many,TGTGCCAGCAGCTTAGGGCTAGCGGGAACGACAGATACGCAGTATTTT,CASSLGLAGTTDTQYF
TRBJ1-6,TRBV5-6,TRBD1,.,TGTGCCAGCAGCCTGGTGGGACAGGGTCATTCACCCCTCCACTTT,CASSLVGQGHSPLHF
TRBJ1-5,TRBV6-5,TRBD1,.,TGTGCCAGCGTCAAACAGGGGAACAGCAATCAGCCCCAGCATTTT,CASVKQGNSNQPQHF
TRBJ1-1,TRBV29-1,.,many,TGCAGCGTTTGGAGGGGCGCCGGATTCACTGAAGCTTTCTTT,CSVWRGAGFTEAFF
TRBJ2-7,TRBV7-2,.,many,TGTGCCAGCAGCTTACCGACCCAGGGTTACGAGCAGTACTTC,CASSLPTQGYEQYF
TRBJ2-5,TRBV5-1,.,many,TGCGCCAGCAGCGGAGGTCTGGCCGAGACCCAGTACTTC,CASSGGLAETQYF
TRBJ2-2,TRBV7-2,.,.,TGTGCCAGCAGCCGAGGGGGGGGCACCGGGGAGCTGTTTTTT,CASSRGGGTGELFF
TRBJ2-7,TRBV20-1,.,many,TGCAGTGCTAGCGTGCTACAGGACTACGAGCAGTACTTC,CSASVLQDYEQYF
TRBJ2-1,TRBV7-8,.,few,TGTGCCAGCAGCGGGGGGGGGCCGAGCTCCTACAATGAGCAGTTCTTC,CASSGGGPSSYNEQFF
TRBJ2-7,TRBV7-8,TRBD1,.,TGTGCCAGCAGCCCCTCCAGGGGGATCGACGAGCAGTACTTC,CASSPSRGIDEQYF
TRBJ2-1,TRBV20-1,.,many,TGCAGTGCTAGACTAGCGGAGCAGTTCTTC,CSARLAEQFF
TRBJ2-1,TRBV10-3,.,many,TGTGCCATCAGTGAGTCTGGGGGGCATGAGCAGTTCTTC,CAISESGGHEQFF
TRBJ2-1,TRBV7-9,TRBD2,few,TGTGCCAGCAGCTTCGGGACTAGCGGGAGAAATGAGCAGTTCTTC,CASSFGTSGRNEQFF
TRBJ2-5,TRBV30,.,.,TGTGCCTGGACACTGCCTGGGGAGACCCAGTACTTC,CAWTLPGETQYF
TRBJ2-7,TRBV4-3,.,many,TGCGCCAGCAGCCAAGATAGAGTTCGTGAGCAGTACTTC,CASSQDRVREQYF
TRBJ1-1,TRBV20-1,.,.,TGCAGTGCTAATCAGATCCCCAACACTGAAGCTTTCTTT,CSANQIPNTEAFF